Below, 26 T cell receptor beta chains from the same sample are listed, as sequenced in a study of cytomegalovirus exposure and HLA in healthy donors (dated by TCRdb to 2017 to 2019). Library preparation used the immunoSEQ multiplex PCR assay. For the multiplex PCR, a mixture combining 60 forward primers for TCR Vbeta segments and 13 reverse primers for TCR Jbeta segments was used. Here the immuneACCESS table is served through TCRdb, limited to in-frame sequences with V and J called. Missing clones are a known gap in these copies; in checked studies unresolved V genes cover under half, and the rest lacks a known reason. Present in this sample are about 120,000 clones, around 80% of which were seen just once. 8.8% of the sample is in the top ten clones. What was sequenced was PBMCs. Every receptor here comes from a female donor in good health and CMV-seropositive.

This chain links TRBV7-6 with TRBJ1-1; 9 positions agree with TRBD1. The CDR3 has 14 residues. The ends lost 5 bases at V and 5 bases at J; junction bases unmatched: 6. Germline loops: CDR1 SGHVS, CDR2 FNYEAQ. CDR3 in amino acids: CASSVTGTGTEAFF. As DNA, the CDR3 is TGTGCCAGCAGCGTGACCGGGACAGGGACTGAAGCTTTCTTT.

This chain links TRBV7-8 with TRBJ2-2; D gene uncertain. The germline V gene encodes CDR1 SGHVS and CDR2 FQNEAQ. V dropped 5 bases and J dropped 1 base, with 17 bases sitting between them. This CDR3 has 17 residues. DNA for the CDR3: TGTGCCAGCAGCCTCTTCCTCCTGAGGCGGAACACCGGGGAGCTGTTTTTT. This sequence encodes CASSLFLLRRNTGELFF.

About this clone itself: This CDR3 is also generated by other DNA sequences in the sample. V usage is TRBV6-5 and J usage is TRBJ1-1, with 7 bases lining up with TRBD1. V shed 6 bases, J shed 0 bases, and the junction held 4 bases outside the gene matches. This CDR3 region has 14 residues. Germline CDR1 is MNHEY and CDR2 is SVGAGI. The CDR3 spells CASRPGGLNTEAFF. The CDR3 region has the DNA TGTGCCAGCAGACCAGGGGGTCTGAACACTGAAGCTTTCTTT.

This clone was observed a handful of times. This chain joins TRBV18 and TRBJ2-2, with 7 positions matching TRBD2. The length of the CDR3 is 15 residues. The trim removed 2 bases at V and 1 base at J, leaving 1 base unmatched. Germline assignment: CDR1 KGHSH and CDR2 LQKENI. The CDR3 spells CASSPWEGNTGELFF. CDR3 sequence (DNA): TGTGCCAGCTCACCATGGGAGGGGAACACCGGGGAGCTGTTTTTT.

The V gene is TRBV7-8, the J gene TRBJ2-5; D gene ambiguous. There are 13 residues in the CDR3. Trimming removed 1 base from V and 2 bases from J, with 5 bases in between. Germline CDR1 SGHVS, CDR2 FQNEAQ. The CDR3 is CASSLVMQETQYF. The DNA for the CDR3 is TGTGCCAGCAGCTTAGTAATGCAAGAGACCCAGTACTTC.

This chain joins TRBV11-1 and TRBJ2-3; 15 bases match TRBD2. The CDR3 contains 16 residues. CDR1 and CDR2 from the germline V gene are SGHAT and FQDESV (reference sequence). V trimming: 2 bases; J trimming: 9 bases; junction bases outside the gene matches: 6. CDR3 DNA: TGTGCCAGCAGCTTACTTACCGGGACTAGCGGGGGGACGCAGTATTTT. This codes for CASSLLTGTSGGTQYF. The variable domain in full, with the rest retrieved from reference TRBV11-1 and TRBJ2-3, is EAEVAQSPRYKITEKSQAVAFWCDPISGHATLYWYRQILGQGPELLVQFQDESVVDDSQLPKDRFSAERLKGVDSTLKIQPAELGDSAMYLCASSLLTGTSGGTQYFGPGTRLTVL.

The CDR3 DNA is TGTGCCAGCAGCGTCCGGGACTACTCCTACAATGAGCAGTTCTTC. Amino acids: CASSVRDYSYNEQFF. V gene TRBV7-8 combines with J gene TRBJ2-1; TRBD2 aligns across 7 bases. J lost 0 bases, V lost 5 bases, and 4 bases had no gene match. This CDR3 contains 15 residues. Germline V gives CDR1 SGHVS, CDR2 FQNEAQ.

The chain links TRBV1 to TRBJ2-5; the table assigns TRBD2, which was not confirmed against the DNA. TRBV1 is a recognized pseudogene. This CDR3 comprises 21 residues. For the CDR3, the DNA is TGCACCAGCAGCCCGCAATTAGCGGGACCTTCCTTTGCCACCCCACAAGAGACCCAGTACTTC. Protein product: CTSSPQLAGPSFATPQETQYF.

V usage is TRBV20-1 and J usage is TRBJ1-2; D is ambiguous. The CDR3 has 11 amino acids. V was trimmed by 5 bases and J by 7 bases, leaving 11 bases between them. Germline lookup yields CDR1 DFQATT and CDR2 SNEGSKA (reference sequence). The chain's CDR3 is CSASSPGGYTF. CDR3 DNA sequence: TGCAGTGCTTCAAGTCCCGGTGGCTACACCTTC.

This chain connects TRBV29-1 to TRBJ2-2; 7 bases line up with TRBD1. The CDR3 has 13 amino acids. Germline lookup yields CDR1 SQVTM and CDR2 ANQGSEA. The CDR3: CSSVKGAGGELFF. CDR3 coding DNA: TGCAGTTCCGTGAAGGGGGCCGGCGGGGAGCTGTTTTTT.

The genes are TRBV7-9 and TRBJ1-4, with 11 bases identical to TRBD1. The V and J ends lost 5 bases and 6 bases, in that order; junction bases with no gene match: 8. This CDR3 contains 16 residues. CDR1 is SEHNR and CDR2 is FQNEAQ in the germline V gene (reference sequence). The CDR3 sequence: CASSPRTGGHDEKLFF. CDR3 bases: TGTGCCAGCAGCCCTCGGACAGGGGGCCACGATGAAAAACTGTTTTTT.

The rearrangement links TRBV7-9 to TRBJ2-1; 8 bases line up with TRBD2. V shed 3 bases and J 3 bases; nucleotides not matched to a gene: 7. The CDR3 has 16 residues. Germline-derived CDR1 and CDR2 are SEHNR and FQNEAQ (reference sequence). The CDR3 loop is CASSFAGGSLYNEQFF. DNA for the CDR3: TGTGCCAGCAGCTTCGCGGGGGGCTCCCTCTACAATGAGCAGTTCTTC.

This sequence joins TRBV7-3 and TRBJ2-3; no definite D call. The CDR3 is made up of 13 amino acids. Germline values: CDR1 SGHTA, CDR2 FQGTGA. Trimming removed 3 bases from V and 4 bases from J, with 8 bases in between. CDR3 DNA: TGTGCCAGCAGCTTCGGAGCTTCAGATACGCAGTATTTT. It is translated as CASSFGASDTQYF.

This rearrangement joins TRBV6-6 to TRBJ2-7; 13 nucleotides line up with TRBD2. V gave up 6 bases and J gave up 3 bases; unmatched junction bases: 5. The germline gives CDR1 MNHNY, CDR2 SVGAGI (reference sequence). The CDR3 spans 15 residues. Here the CDR3 DNA reads TGTGCCAGCAGGACCGGGACTAGCGGGGACTACGAGCAGTACTTC. Translation gives CASRTGTSGDYEQYF.

This chain uses TRBV19 with TRBJ1-2; 9 bases match TRBD1. Unmatched junction bases numbered 7, after V lost 10 bases and J lost 1 base. The CDR3 is made up of 14 amino acids. Germline lookup yields CDR1 LNHDA and CDR2 SQIVND (reference sequence). As DNA, the CDR3 is TGTGCCACCCGGGACAGGGTCTTTAACTATGGCTACACCTTC. This codes for CATRDRVFNYGYTF.

The chain couples TRBV6-5 to TRBJ2-6, with D possibly TRBD2 on 5 matching bases. Trimming removed 4 bases at V and 0 bases at J, with 10 bases between. Per the germline V gene, CDR1 is MNHEY and CDR2 is SVGAGI. The CDR3 extends over 16 amino acids. The DNA for the CDR3 is TGTGCCAGCAGTTCCCCGGCGGGCTCTGGGGCCAACGTCCTGACTTTC. This gives the protein CASSSPAGSGANVLTF.

The gene calls are TRBV12-5 and TRBJ2-3; 9 bases line up with TRBD1. Germline loops: CDR1 LGHNT, CDR2 FRNRAP. Trimming cost V 2 bases and J 1 base; bases outside gene matches: 1. The CDR3 consists of 15 residues. CDR3: CASGLWTGGTDTQYF. The CDR3 nucleotides are TGTGCTAGTGGTTTGTGGACAGGGGGCACAGATACGCAGTATTTT.

A few counts support this clone. V gene TRBV7-2 combines with J gene TRBJ1-3; perhaps TRBD1 as D (6 bases). CDR1 and CDR2 from the germline V gene are SGHTA and FQGNSA. The CDR3 contains 13 residues. V was pared by 1 base and J by 8 bases, with 9 bases between. The DNA for the CDR3 is TGTGCCAGCAGCTTAGGGGGGCGCGACACCATATATTTT. As protein: CASSLGGRDTIYF.

The V gene is TRBV11-2, the J gene TRBJ1-6, with D perhaps TRBD1 (5 bases). There are 15 residues in the CDR3. The germline V gene encodes CDR1 SGHAT and CDR2 FQNNGV. V was cut by 5 bases and J by 5 bases, with 13 bases left in between. CDR3 protein: CASSVLTVNNSPLHF. In DNA form, the CDR3 reads TGTGCCAGCAGCGTCCTGACAGTTAATAATTCACCCCTCCACTTT.

The CDR3 DNA sequence: TGTGCCAGCAGCCTGACAGTCAAAGCTTTCTTT. It translates to CASSLTVKAFF. The chain links TRBV2 to TRBJ1-1; a weak D match, TRBD1 (5 bases). The CDR3 runs 11 residues. Germline-derived CDR1 and CDR2 are SNHLY and FYNNEI. Trimming stripped 6 bases from V and 9 bases from J, with 11 bases between.

In its sample, this clone was seen once. The CDR3: CASSPRDRVGETQYF. In DNA, the CDR3 is TGTGCCAGCAGCCCCCGGGACAGGGTTGGGGAGACCCAGTACTTC. V gene TRBV7-9 combines with J gene TRBJ2-5; 9 bases line up with TRBD1. CDR1 and CDR2 (germline): SEHNR, FQNEAQ (reference sequence). J was trimmed by 5 bases and V by 5 bases; bases with no gene match: 9. The CDR3 consists of 15 residues. The complete variable domain, with remaining parts taken from reference TRBV7-9 and TRBJ2-5, reads DTGVSQNPRHKITKRGQNVTFRCDPISEHNRLYWYRQTLGQGPEFLTYFQNEAQLEKSRLLSDRFSAERPKGSFSTLEIQRTEQGDSAMYLCASSPRDRVGETQYFGPGTRLLVL.

Regarding this clone: The junction departs from germline at one end; a sequencing error may be responsible. The V and J genes are TRBV29-1 and TRBJ1-2; TRBD1 might be the D (5 bases). The germline V gene encodes CDR1 SQVTM and CDR2 ANQGSEA. This CDR3 comprises 11 residues. CDR3 amino acids: CSVEGGRGQAF. In DNA form, the CDR3 reads TGCAGCGTTGAGGGAGGGAGGGGCCAGGCTTTC.

The chain joins TRBV5-4 to TRBJ2-7; D is possibly TRBD1 (6 bases). V was cut by 4 bases and J by 6 bases, with 20 bases left in between. The CDR3 is 15 amino acids. The germline V gene encodes CDR1 SGHNT and CDR2 YYREEE (reference sequence). CDR3 in amino acids: CASSTPGPQGREQYF. CDR3 DNA: TGTGCCAGCAGCACCCCCGGGCCGCAGGGGCGCGAGCAGTACTTC. The complete variable domain, with remaining parts taken from reference TRBV5-4 and TRBJ2-7, reads ETGVTQSPTHLIKTRGQQVTLRCSSQSGHNTVSWYQQALGQGPQFIFQYYREEENGRGNFPPRFSGLQFPNYSSELNVNALELDDSALYLCASSTPGPQGREQYFGPGTRLTVT.

In DNA form, the CDR3 reads TGTGCCAGCAGCCCGGACAGGGCTGGAAACACCATATATTTT. It specifies CASSPDRAGNTIYF. The chain joins TRBV7-9 to TRBJ1-3; 8 nucleotides agree with TRBD1. In germline, CDR1 is SEHNR, CDR2 FQNEAQ (reference sequence). This CDR3 contains 14 residues. V trimming: 5 bases; J trimming: 2 bases; junction bases outside the gene matches: 2. The variable domain in full, with the rest retrieved from reference TRBV7-9 and TRBJ1-3, is DTGVSQNPRHKITKRGQNVTFRCDPISEHNRLYWYRQTLGQGPEFLTYFQNEAQLEKSRLLSDRFSAERPKGSFSTLEIQRTEQGDSAMYLCASSPDRAGNTIYFGEGSWLTVV.

The chain couples TRBV27 to TRBJ1-6; 10 nucleotides match TRBD1. CDR1 and CDR2 (germline): MNHEY, SMNVEV (reference sequence). The CDR3 runs 15 residues. The trim removed 6 bases at V and 8 bases at J, leaving 7 bases unmatched. CDR3 DNA: TGTGCCAGCAGCCCGGGACAGGGGCCAGATTCACCCCTCCACTTT. Translation: CASSPGQGPDSPLHF.

The chain has TRBV7-9 and TRBJ2-3, with D perhaps matching TRBD1 (6 bases). The length of the CDR3 is 15 residues. CDR1 is SEHNR and CDR2 is FQNEAQ in the germline V gene (reference sequence). Deletions cut 6 bases from V and 0 bases from J, with 13 bases between. CDR3 protein: CASRLHRASTDTQYF. The CDR3 DNA reads TGTGCCAGCAGGTTACACAGGGCTAGCACAGATACGCAGTATTTT. Full variable domain (rest looked up from reference TRBV7-9 and TRBJ2-3): DTGVSQNPRHKITKRGQNVTFRCDPISEHNRLYWYRQTLGQGPEFLTYFQNEAQLEKSRLLSDRFSAERPKGSFSTLEIQRTEQGDSAMYLCASRLHRASTDTQYFGPGTRLTVL.